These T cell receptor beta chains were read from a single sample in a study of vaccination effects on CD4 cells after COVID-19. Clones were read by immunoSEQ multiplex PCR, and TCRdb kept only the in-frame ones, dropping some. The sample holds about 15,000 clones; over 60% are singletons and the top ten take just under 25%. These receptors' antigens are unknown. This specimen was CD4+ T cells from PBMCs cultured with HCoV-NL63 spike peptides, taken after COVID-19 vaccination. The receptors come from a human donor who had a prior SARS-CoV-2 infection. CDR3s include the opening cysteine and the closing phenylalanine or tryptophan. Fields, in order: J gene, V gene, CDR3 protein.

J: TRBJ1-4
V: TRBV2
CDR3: CASSGWGTVEKLFF

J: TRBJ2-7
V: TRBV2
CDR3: CASSEAGEWQYF

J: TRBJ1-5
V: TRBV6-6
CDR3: CASSRSGTGAVTFNQPQHF

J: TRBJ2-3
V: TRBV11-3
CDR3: CASSEYADTQYF

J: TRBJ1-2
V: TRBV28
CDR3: CASSPGQGLEGYTF

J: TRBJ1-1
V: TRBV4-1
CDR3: CASSPGQGRMNTEAFF

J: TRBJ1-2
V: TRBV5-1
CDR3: CASSLGNRGTFGGYGYTF

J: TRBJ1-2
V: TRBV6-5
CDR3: CASSYFQEYGYTF

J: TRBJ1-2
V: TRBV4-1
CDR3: CASSRRSGANYGYTF

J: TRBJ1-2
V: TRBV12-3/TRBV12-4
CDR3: CASSPTLRGYTF

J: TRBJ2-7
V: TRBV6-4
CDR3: CASSDSKSAGASSYEQYF

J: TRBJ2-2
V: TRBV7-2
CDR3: CASRLAVNTGELFF

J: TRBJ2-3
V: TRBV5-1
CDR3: CASSLFLSTDTQYF

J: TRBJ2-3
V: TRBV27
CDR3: CASSHAHRGTQYF

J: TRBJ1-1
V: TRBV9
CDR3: CASSVDSFQGAFF

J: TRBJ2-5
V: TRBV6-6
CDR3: CASRQQGARETQYF

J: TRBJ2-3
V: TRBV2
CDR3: CASSEVSGGTDTQYF

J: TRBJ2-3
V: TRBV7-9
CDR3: CASSSWGQSTDTQYF

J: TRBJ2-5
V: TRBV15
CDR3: CATSRGAQETQYF

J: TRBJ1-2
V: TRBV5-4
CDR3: CASSLLGAEYGYTF

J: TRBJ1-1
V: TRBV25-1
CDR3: CASSDGSTEAFF

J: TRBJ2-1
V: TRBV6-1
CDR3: CASSDRGDNEQFF

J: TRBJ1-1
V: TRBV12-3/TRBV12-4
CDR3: CASRGQLNTEAFF

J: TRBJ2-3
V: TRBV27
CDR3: CASSKGLPRLTTDTQYF

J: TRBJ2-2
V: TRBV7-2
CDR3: CASSLFSGGGTGELFF

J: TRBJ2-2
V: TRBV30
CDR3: CAWKLAGGRTGELFF

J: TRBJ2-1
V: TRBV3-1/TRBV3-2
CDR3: CASSQDGGIGFF

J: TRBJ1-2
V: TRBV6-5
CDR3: CASKPTGSYGYTF

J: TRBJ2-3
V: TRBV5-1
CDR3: CASSLDSTDTQYF

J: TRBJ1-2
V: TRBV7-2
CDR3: CASSPPGQGSYGYTF

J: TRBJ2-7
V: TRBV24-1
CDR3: CATSDASRREQYF

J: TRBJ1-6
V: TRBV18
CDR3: CASSPAEGMGALHF

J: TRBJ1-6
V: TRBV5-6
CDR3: CASSEGKRDSPLHF

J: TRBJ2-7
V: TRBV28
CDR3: CASSPPYPNGQGGHEQYF

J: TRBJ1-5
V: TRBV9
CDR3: CASGGINQPQHF

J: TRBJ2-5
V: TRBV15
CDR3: CATSRDLLAGAETQYF

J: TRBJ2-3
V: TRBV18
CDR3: CASSPLQNTDTQYF

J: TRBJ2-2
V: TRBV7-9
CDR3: CASSSGLAGIGELFF

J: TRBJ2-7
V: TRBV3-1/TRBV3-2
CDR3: CASGPTGTYEQYF

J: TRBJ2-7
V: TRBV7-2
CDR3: CASSLTPQGAGGEQYF

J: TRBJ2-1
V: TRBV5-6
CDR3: CASSISGTTNNEQFF

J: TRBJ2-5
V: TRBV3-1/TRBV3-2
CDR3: CASTPDPGGLRETQYF

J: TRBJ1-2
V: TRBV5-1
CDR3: CASSFGTDTNYGYTF

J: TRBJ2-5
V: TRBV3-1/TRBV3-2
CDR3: CASSHWGSRETQYF

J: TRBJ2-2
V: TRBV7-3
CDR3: CASSPAGSQPGELFF